A selection of T cell receptor beta chains follows, all from one sample in a study of a mutant IDH1 vaccine in newly diagnosed glioma. For these receptors, no antigen is known. This table comes from immunoSEQ multiplex PCR, and its TCRdb copy is limited to in-frame clones, with some not included. The sample contains tens of thousands of clones, about 89% of which appear only once. Sequenced here: PBMCs, sampled from a glioma patient whose treatment included an IDH1 peptide vaccine. All receptors derive from a man aged 18 to 35 with glioma. The CDR3 runs from the conserved cysteine through the conserved F or W. D genes are given only for firm matches. Size is stated for part of the rows, as once, few or many counts, or as a class when the clone is expanded.

CDR3 protein: CARSLAQGPRSPLHF
CDR3 DNA: TGTGCCAGAAGCTTGGCCCAGGGGCCGAGGTCACCCCTCCACTTT
D gene: NA
J gene: TRBJ1-6
V gene: TRBV5-3
clone size: NA

CDR3 protein: CASSERGSNQPQHF
CDR3 DNA: TGTGCCAGCAGTGAACGGGGGAGCAATCAGCCCCAGCATTTT
D gene: NA
J gene: TRBJ1-5
V gene: TRBV25-1
clone size: NA

CDR3 protein: CASGLDGLAGYTGELFF
CDR3 DNA: TGTGCCAGCGGGCTAGATGGACTAGCGGGATACACCGGGGAGCTGTTTTTT
D gene: TRBD2
J gene: TRBJ2-2
V gene: TRBV27
clone size: NA

CDR3 protein: CASSLDGGSYNEQFF
CDR3 DNA: TGCGCCAGCAGCTTAGACGGGGGCTCCTACAATGAGCAGTTCTTC
D gene: NA
J gene: TRBJ2-1
V gene: TRBV5-1
clone size: NA

CDR3 protein: CASSGRTSSYNEQFF
CDR3 DNA: TGTGCCAGCAGTGGCAGGACCAGCTCCTACAATGAGCAGTTCTTC
D gene: NA
J gene: TRBJ2-1
V gene: TRBV6-1
clone size: NA

CDR3 protein: CASSEHRDTEAFF
CDR3 DNA: TGTGCCAGCAGTGAACACAGGGACACTGAAGCTTTCTTT
D gene: NA
J gene: TRBJ1-1
V gene: TRBV25-1
clone size: NA

CDR3 protein: CSVATSGTPETQYF
CDR3 DNA: TGCAGCGTGGCGACTAGCGGGACCCCAGAGACCCAGTACTTC
D gene: TRBD2
J gene: TRBJ2-5
V gene: TRBV29-1
clone size: once

CDR3 protein: CASSEGGRGYTF
CDR3 DNA: TGTGCCAGCAGTGAAGGGGGACGTGGCTACACCTTC
D gene: NA
J gene: TRBJ1-2
V gene: TRBV6-1
clone size: NA

CDR3 protein: CASSRDSNQPQHF
CDR3 DNA: TGCGCCAGCAGCCGAGACAGTAATCAGCCCCAGCATTTT
D gene: NA
J gene: TRBJ1-5
V gene: TRBV4-1
clone size: NA

CDR3 protein: CAWTAGGPYNEQFF
CDR3 DNA: TGTGCCTGGACTGCAGGGGGCCCCTACAATGAGCAGTTCTTC
D gene: TRBD1
J gene: TRBJ2-1
V gene: TRBV30
clone size: NA

CDR3 protein: CASSQDTGSTDTQYF
CDR3 DNA: TGCGCCAGCAGCCAAGATACCGGCAGCACAGATACGCAGTATTTT
D gene: NA
J gene: TRBJ2-3
V gene: TRBV4-3
clone size: NA

CDR3 protein: CASSNSGGANYGYTF
CDR3 DNA: TGTGCCAGCAGCAATTCCGGGGGAGCTAACTATGGCTACACCTTC
D gene: NA
J gene: TRBJ1-2
V gene: TRBV6-6
clone size: NA

CDR3 protein: CAWGPGTGYNSPLHF
CDR3 DNA: TGTGCCTGGGGACCCGGGACAGGGTATAATTCACCCCTCCACTTT
D gene: TRBD1
J gene: TRBJ1-6
V gene: TRBV30
clone size: once

CDR3 protein: CASSLRGQFNQPQHF
CDR3 DNA: TGTGCCAGCAGCCTCAGGGGGCAGTTCAATCAGCCCCAGCATTTT
D gene: TRBD1
J gene: TRBJ1-5
V gene: TRBV5-8
clone size: few

CDR3 protein: CASSLGPQTTQYF
CDR3 DNA: TGTGCCAGCAGCTTAGGACCGCAAACGACCCAGTACTTC
D gene: NA
J gene: TRBJ2-5
V gene: TRBV7-9
clone size: NA

CDR3 protein: CATSSGSNYGYTF
CDR3 DNA: TGTGCCACCAGCAGTGGCAGCAACTATGGCTACACCTTC
D gene: NA
J gene: TRBJ1-2
V gene: TRBV15
clone size: NA

CDR3 protein: CAWSVLDLRGYEQYF
CDR3 DNA: TGTGCCTGGAGTGTACTGGACTTACGGGGCTACGAGCAGTACTTC
D gene: NA
J gene: TRBJ2-7
V gene: TRBV30
clone size: NA

CDR3 protein: CASSLDMNTEAFF
CDR3 DNA: TGTGCCAGCAGCTTAGATATGAACACTGAAGCTTTCTTT
D gene: NA
J gene: TRBJ1-1
V gene: TRBV7-9
clone size: once

CDR3 protein: CASSLRPVGEAFF
CDR3 DNA: TGTGCCAGCAGCCTCCGTCCGGTGGGGGAAGCTTTCTTT
D gene: NA
J gene: TRBJ1-1
V gene: TRBV7-6
clone size: once

CDR3 protein: CASSQEWKQGAWEQYF
CDR3 DNA: TGCGCCAGCAGCCAAGAGTGGAAACAGGGGGCATGGGAGCAGTACTTC
D gene: TRBD1
J gene: TRBJ2-7
V gene: TRBV4-1
clone size: NA

CDR3 protein: CASSPSGQGSYEQYF
CDR3 DNA: TGTGCCAGCTCACCGAGCGGACAGGGTAGCTACGAGCAGTACTTC
D gene: TRBD1
J gene: TRBJ2-7
V gene: TRBV18
clone size: NA

CDR3 protein: CASMAGRLNEKLFF
CDR3 DNA: TGTGCCAGCATGGCGGGACGGCTTAATGAAAAACTGTTTTTT
D gene: NA
J gene: TRBJ1-4
V gene: TRBV2
clone size: NA

CDR3 protein: CASSYSAGGSYEQYF
CDR3 DNA: TGTGCCAGCAGTTACTCCGCGGGAGGGTCGTACGAGCAGTACTTC
D gene: TRBD2
J gene: TRBJ2-7
V gene: TRBV6-5
clone size: NA

CDR3 protein: CASSQMGLYGYTF
CDR3 DNA: TGCGCCAGCAGCCAGATGGGACTCTATGGCTACACCTTC
D gene: NA
J gene: TRBJ1-2
V gene: TRBV4-1
clone size: NA

CDR3 protein: CASSLEGAGGTEAFF
CDR3 DNA: TGTGCCAGCAGCTTGGAGGGGGCCGGGGGGACTGAAGCTTTCTTT
D gene: TRBD1
J gene: TRBJ1-1
V gene: TRBV5-4
clone size: once

CDR3 protein: CATGLLNQPQHF
CDR3 DNA: TGTGCCACGGGACTGTTGAATCAGCCCCAGCATTTT
D gene: NA
J gene: TRBJ1-5
V gene: TRBV30
clone size: NA

CDR3 protein: CASSGRQGVSGANVLTF
CDR3 DNA: TGTGCCAGCAGTGGGAGACAGGGGGTTTCTGGGGCCAACGTCCTGACTTTC
D gene: TRBD1
J gene: TRBJ2-6
V gene: TRBV25-1
clone size: NA

CDR3 protein: CASSQTGGAFDTQYF
CDR3 DNA: TGCGCCAGCAGCCAGACAGGGGGCGCATTCGATACGCAGTATTTT
D gene: TRBD1
J gene: TRBJ2-3
V gene: TRBV4-3
clone size: NA

CDR3 protein: CASSRDANYGYTF
CDR3 DNA: TGCGCCAGCAGCCGAGATGCTAACTATGGCTACACCTTC
D gene: NA
J gene: TRBJ1-2
V gene: TRBV4-1
clone size: NA

CDR3 protein: CASTVYRASTEAFF
CDR3 DNA: TGTGCCAGCACGGTATACAGGGCTTCCACTGAAGCTTTCTTT
D gene: NA
J gene: TRBJ1-1
V gene: TRBV2
clone size: NA

CDR3 protein: CASSPHRGETQYF
CDR3 DNA: TGCGCCAGCAGCCCACACAGGGGGGAGACCCAGTACTTC
D gene: TRBD1
J gene: TRBJ2-5
V gene: TRBV4-1
clone size: NA

CDR3 protein: CASSSTIRPDGYTF
CDR3 DNA: TGTGCCAGCAGCTCTACCATCAGACCGGACGGCTACACCTTC
D gene: NA
J gene: TRBJ1-2
V gene: TRBV13
clone size: NA

CDR3 protein: CASSTAALVSYNEQFF
CDR3 DNA: TGTGCCAGCAGCACAGCGGCGCTAGTCTCCTACAATGAGCAGTTCTTC
D gene: NA
J gene: TRBJ2-1
V gene: TRBV7-9
clone size: NA

CDR3 protein: CASSFPSSNQPQHF
CDR3 DNA: TGTGCCAGCAGTTTCCCAAGTAGCAATCAGCCCCAGCATTTT
D gene: NA
J gene: TRBJ1-5
V gene: TRBV28
clone size: NA

CDR3 protein: CASSEALAGGLGYF
CDR3 DNA: TGTGCCAGCAGTGAAGCGCTGGCCGGGGGGCTCGGGTACTTC
D gene: NA
J gene: TRBJ2-5
V gene: TRBV2
clone size: NA

CDR3 protein: CATSAPGTAAMEGYTF
CDR3 DNA: TGTGCCACCAGCGCTCCCGGGACTGCTGCTATGGAGGGCTACACCTTC
D gene: NA
J gene: TRBJ1-2
V gene: TRBV15
clone size: once

CDR3 protein: CASSLGDRNTGELFF
CDR3 DNA: TGTGCCAGCAGCTTAGGGGACAGGAACACCGGGGAGCTGTTTTTT
D gene: TRBD1
J gene: TRBJ2-2
V gene: TRBV7-2
clone size: NA

CDR3 protein: CAFEENEKLFF
CDR3 DNA: TGTGCCTTCGAAGAAAATGAAAAACTGTTTTTT
D gene: NA
J gene: TRBJ1-4
V gene: TRBV30
clone size: NA

CDR3 protein: CASRSVGRVDGYTF
CDR3 DNA: TGTGCCAGCAGGTCGGTGGGGCGGGTCGATGGCTACACCTTC
D gene: NA
J gene: TRBJ1-2
V gene: TRBV28
clone size: NA

CDR3 protein: CSVVQGGFGENTEAFF
CDR3 DNA: TGCAGCGTTGTACAGGGGGGGTTCGGAGAGAACACTGAAGCTTTCTTT
D gene: TRBD1
J gene: TRBJ1-1
V gene: TRBV29-1
clone size: NA

CDR3 protein: CASSQTDPRVGTEAFF
CDR3 DNA: TGTGCCAGCAGTCAGACGGACCCGCGGGTGGGCACTGAAGCTTTCTTT
D gene: NA
J gene: TRBJ1-1
V gene: TRBV6-6
clone size: NA

CDR3 protein: CASSDRQGNNQPQHF
CDR3 DNA: TGTGCCAGCAGCGACCGACAGGGGAACAATCAGCCCCAGCATTTT
D gene: TRBD1
J gene: TRBJ1-5
V gene: TRBV7-2
clone size: NA

CDR3 protein: CASSQEPRLDEQYF
CDR3 DNA: TGCGCCAGCAGCCAAGAACCGAGACTCGACGAGCAGTACTTC
D gene: NA
J gene: TRBJ2-7
V gene: TRBV4-1
clone size: NA

CDR3 protein: CASSLNRGRNQPQHF
CDR3 DNA: TGTGCCAGCAGCCTGAATCGCGGTCGCAATCAGCCCCAGCATTTT
D gene: NA
J gene: TRBJ1-5
V gene: TRBV6-5
clone size: NA

CDR3 protein: CASSRSRTGPLGGGYTF
CDR3 DNA: TGTGCCAGCAGTCGTTCCCGGACAGGCCCGCTGGGGGGTGGCTACACCTTC
D gene: TRBD1
J gene: TRBJ1-2
V gene: TRBV25-1
clone size: NA

CDR3 protein: CASSKDTNYEQYF
CDR3 DNA: TGCGCCAGCAGTAAGGACACCAACTACGAGCAGTACTTC
D gene: NA
J gene: TRBJ2-7
V gene: TRBV10-2
clone size: NA